The 27 T cell receptor beta chains listed next were all sequenced from one sample in a study of T cells in Graves' hyperthyroidism and ophthalmopathy. RNA transcripts gave rise to amplified TCR beta CDR3 regions. The HTBI primer set was used in a first-round RT-PCR of the TCR CDR3. TCRdb reprocessed the multiplex PCR reads with MiXCR, giving one entry per CDR3 protein. The sample has 600,000 to 900,000 distinct CDR3 sequences, over 15% seen once; the top ten hold roughly 8%. Sequenced material: blood. The origin of the receptors is a man aged 18 to 29 with Graves' hyperthyroidism.

The table lists this clonotype with a few counts. V and J are TRBV28 and TRBJ2-1, with TRBD1 matching over 8 bases. CDR1 is MDHEN, CDR2 SYDVKM, per germline. The V and J ends lost 4 bases and 8 bases, in that order; junction bases with no gene match: 4. The CDR3 consists of 13 residues. The DNA of the CDR3 is TGTGCCAGCAGTTCGGACAGGGAGGATGAGCAGTTCTTC. Translating it yields CASSSDREDEQFF.

This chain's CDR3 is CASSYLPGQPHEQYF. The DNA of the CDR3 is TGTGCCAGCAGCTACCTACCGGGACAGCCTCACGAGCAGTACTTC. The chain employs TRBV7-6 and TRBJ2-7, with 7 bases that match TRBD1. Germline V lookup: CDR1 SGHVS, CDR2 FNYEAQ. Trimming cost V 4 bases and J 5 bases; bases outside gene matches: 11. The CDR3 has 15 residues.

This clonotype has ten or more counts. The gene calls are TRBV6-2 or TRBV6-3 and TRBJ2-3; 7 bases fit TRBD2. Germline trimming cut 2 bases from V and 2 bases from J; bases unmatched to any gene: 7. The V gene's germline CDR1 is MNHEY and CDR2 SVGEGT. The CDR3 spans 16 residues. The CDR3 coding sequence is TGTGCCAGCAGTTACCCGCTAGCGGAATACACAGATACGCAGTATTTT. Protein product: CASSYPLAEYTDTQYF.

Ten or more counts support this clonotype. The chain recombines TRBV11-2 with TRBJ2-1; a weak D match, TRBD1 (7 bases). Germline values: CDR1 SGHAT, CDR2 FQNNGV. The V gene lost 9 bases and the J gene lost 1 base, with 16 bases spanning the gap. The CDR3 extends over 15 amino acids. CDR3 sequence reads: CASPRGRISYNEQFF. CDR3 bases: TGTGCCAGTCCCAGGGGGAGGATTTCCTACAATGAGCAGTTCTTC. The whole variable domain, filled in from reference TRBV11-2 and TRBJ2-1, reads EAGVAQSPRYKIIEKRQSVAFWCNPISGHATLYWYQQILGQGPKLLIQFQNNGVVDDSQLPKDRFSAERLKGVDSTLKIQPAKLEDSAVYLCASPRGRISYNEQFFGPGTRLTVL.

There are a few counts of this clonotype. This chain uses TRBV27 with TRBJ2-7; D may be TRBD1 (7 bases). The CDR3 consists of 17 residues. With 1 base removed from V and 4 bases from J, the gap between germline ends came to 20 bases. Germline V CDR1 and CDR2: MNHEY, SMNVEV (reference sequence). In DNA form, the CDR3 reads TGTGCCAGCAGTTTATTTGGTGTGTTGGGGGGACAGTACGAGCAGTACTTC. Translating it yields CASSLFGVLGGQYEQYF.

The table lists this clonotype with many counts. CDR3 amino acids: CASSGQGGNQPQHF. The CDR3 region has the DNA TGTGCCAGCTCCGGACAGGGTGGGAATCAGCCCCAGCATTTT. The chain carries TRBV2 and TRBJ1-5, with 8 bases that match TRBD1. CDR3 length: 14 residues. V lost 8 bases, J lost 4 bases, and 7 bases stayed unmatched. Germline values: CDR1 SNHLY, CDR2 FYNNEI.

In its sample, this clonotype was seen a few times. A read error may explain this, as a much larger clone is one base away. V usage is TRBV6-1 and J usage is TRBJ2-7; D may be TRBD2 (5 bases). Germline lookup yields CDR1 MNHNS and CDR2 SASEGT. The CDR3 sequence is 14 residues long. The CDR3 sequence: CAGSLSLGAYEQYF. As DNA, the CDR3 is TGTGCCGGCAGTCTGTCCCTCGGGGCCTACGAGCAGTACTTC.

The chain combines TRBV27 with TRBJ1-5; the D gene is possibly TRBD1 (5 bases). V lost 2 bases and J 4 bases, leaving 12 bases between the germline ends. From germline, CDR1 is MNHEY and CDR2 SMNVEV (reference sequence). The CDR3 runs 15 residues. CDR3 DNA: TGTGCCAGCAGTTTACAGGGCCACCATAATCAGCCCCAGCATTTT. Its translation is CASSLQGHHNQPQHF.

V usage is TRBV5-1 and J usage is TRBJ2-5; the D gene could be TRBD1 or TRBD2 (6 bases each). Trimming removed 2 bases from V and 1 base from J, with 15 bases in between. There are 16 residues in the CDR3. The germline V gene encodes CDR1 SGHRS and CDR2 YFSETQ. CDR3 amino acids: CASSFRRGAPQETQYF. The CDR3 coding sequence is TGCGCCAGCAGCTTTAGGAGGGGGGCACCCCAAGAGACCCAGTACTTC.

This clonotype has a handful of counts. The V gene is TRBV10-2, the J gene TRBJ2-7; no clear D gene. V was pared by 7 bases and J by 4 bases, with 14 bases between. The CDR3 consists of 13 residues. CDR1 WSHSY and CDR2 SAAADI come from the germline V gene. CDR3 bases: TGCGCCAGCAAGGCGGTGGGCAGATACGAGCAGTACTTC. As protein: CASKAVGRYEQYF.

Ten or more counts support this clonotype. V usage is TRBV7-8 and J usage is TRBJ2-5; the D gene is possibly TRBD1 (5 bases). The CDR3 sequence is 14 residues long. Trimming removed 4 bases from V and 5 bases from J, with 14 bases in between. CDR1 is SGHVS, CDR2 FQNEAQ, per germline. The CDR3 sequence is CASSWGAGSETQYF. CDR3 sequence (DNA): TGTGCCAGCAGCTGGGGCGCAGGATCGGAGACCCAGTACTTC.

In this sample, this clonotype turned up a few times. This chain connects TRBV29-1 to TRBJ2-7; maybe TRBD2 (5 bases). CDR1 SQVTM and CDR2 ANQGSEA come from the germline V gene. The CDR3 sequence is 13 residues long. The germline V and J ends were trimmed by 4 bases and 0 bases, with 10 bases remaining between them. CDR3 sequence: CSVAGKLSYEQYF. In DNA, the CDR3 is TGCAGCGTTGCGGGGAAGCTCTCCTACGAGCAGTACTTC.

This clonotype was counted only a few times. The chain links TRBV6-5 to TRBJ1-6, with no clear D. The CDR3 contains 12 residues. Germline V gene sequence: CDR1 MNHEY, CDR2 SVGAGI. The V gene lost 1 base and the J gene lost 7 bases, with 2 bases spanning the gap. As DNA, the CDR3 is TGTGCCAGCAGTTACTGGAATTCACCCCTCCACTTT. It is translated as CASSYWNSPLHF.

The CDR3 loop reads CASSLSGGGVGGYTF. The CDR3 DNA is TGTGCCAGCAGTCTTAGCGGCGGAGGTGTGGGGGGCTACACCTTC. This chain links TRBV28 with TRBJ1-2; no firm D call. Germline loops: CDR1 MDHEN, CDR2 SYDVKM. V lost 5 bases, J lost 8 bases, and 21 bases lay in between. This CDR3 region has 15 residues.

This clonotype was seen repeatedly, ten times or more. The chain joins TRBV20-1 to TRBJ2-5; D is perhaps TRBD1 or TRBD2 (5 bases each). Trimming left V 4 bases short and J 7 bases short, with 16 bases between. The CDR3 consists of 13 residues. The germline gives CDR1 DFQATT, CDR2 SNEGSKA (reference sequence). This CDR3 is CSATGIEGRTQYF. CDR3 nucleotides: TGCAGTGCTACAGGGATAGAGGGGAGGACCCAGTACTTC.

This clonotype was recorded many times. This sequence joins TRBV12-3 or TRBV12-4 and TRBJ2-7, with 7 bases matching TRBD1. This CDR3 has 12 amino acids. V shed 2 bases, J shed 7 bases, and the junction held 2 bases outside the gene matches. In DNA, the CDR3 is TGTGCCAGCAGTTTACCGGGACAGGAGCAGTACTTC. Encoded protein: CASSLPGQEQYF.

A few counts support this clonotype. The chain combines TRBV7-9 with TRBJ1-2; D may be TRBD1 (5 bases). Germline lookup yields CDR1 SEHNR and CDR2 FQNEAQ (reference sequence). V gave up 8 bases and J gave up 6 bases, with 22 bases separating them. CDR3 length: 15 residues. The CDR3: CASGDAGGFMDGYTF. In DNA form, the CDR3 reads TGTGCCAGCGGCGACGCCGGGGGGTTTATGGATGGCTACACCTTC. Supplemented by reference TRBV7-9 and TRBJ1-2, the full variable domain reads DTGVSQNPRHKITKRGQNVTFRCDPISEHNRLYWYRQTLGQGPEFLTYFQNEAQLEKSRLLSDRFSAERPKGSFSTLEIQRTEQGDSAMYLCASGDAGGFMDGYTFGSGTRLTVV.

At least ten counts were recorded for this clonotype. This rearrangement joins TRBV6-1 to TRBJ1-2; 10 bases fit TRBD1. Germline CDR1 is MNHNS and CDR2 is SASEGT. The ends lost 4 bases at V and 4 bases at J; junction bases unmatched: 9. The CDR3 loop spans 16 amino acids. The CDR3 DNA follows: TGTGCCAGCAGTGGCGGGACAGGGGCATCATTCTATGGCTACACCTTC. It specifies CASSGGTGASFYGYTF.

This sequence joins TRBV20-1 and TRBJ2-2, with D perhaps TRBD2 (6 bases). Trimming took off 6 bases at V and 0 bases at J, with 8 bases between the two ends. This CDR3 comprises 13 residues. Germline CDR1 is DFQATT and CDR2 is SNEGSKA (reference sequence). CDR3 sequence (DNA): TGCAGTGCCGGGACTTCGAACACCGGGGAGCTGTTTTTT. It encodes CSAGTSNTGELFF.

This clonotype was recorded at least ten times. This chain joins TRBV28 and TRBJ2-7; TRBD2 agrees at 8 bases. Germline V gene lookup returns CDR1 MDHEN and CDR2 SYDVKM. V lost 4 bases, J lost 3 bases, and 5 bases stayed unmatched. This CDR3 has 14 residues. CDR3: CASSSQREYYEQYF. In DNA form, the CDR3 reads TGTGCCAGCAGTTCGCAGCGGGAGTACTACGAGCAGTACTTC. The variable domain in full, with the rest retrieved from reference TRBV28 and TRBJ2-7, is DVKVTQSSRYLVKRTGEKVFLECVQDMDHENMFWYRQDPGLGLRLIYFSYDVKMKEKGDIPEGYSVSREKKERFSLILESASTNQTSMYLCASSSQREYYEQYFGPGTRLTVT.

The rearrangement joins TRBV18 to TRBJ2-2; no clear D. Trimming left V 3 bases short and J 1 base short, with 9 bases between. The germline V gene has CDR1 KGHSH and CDR2 LQKENI. CDR3 length equals 15 residues. In DNA form, the CDR3 reads TGTGCCAGCTCACCGCCCCTAGAGAACACCGGGGAGCTGTTTTTT. Its protein product is CASSPPLENTGELFF.

The table lists this clonotype with a few counts. The V and J genes are TRBV6-1 and TRBJ1-1, with D tentatively TRBD1 (5 bases). This CDR3 is 12 amino acids long. Trimming took 6 bases from V and 5 from J, leaving 10 bases between them. The germline V gene encodes CDR1 MNHNS and CDR2 SASEGT. This CDR3 reads CASRGVATEAFF. As DNA, the CDR3 is TGTGCCAGCAGGGGGGTCGCGACTGAAGCTTTCTTT.

There are many counts of this clonotype. J is TRBJ2-3 and V is TRBV12-3 or TRBV12-4; 9 bases are a match to TRBD2. J lost 2 bases, V lost 7 bases, and 7 bases had no gene match. The CDR3 covers 15 residues. Written as DNA, the CDR3 is TGTGCCAGCACCGATAGCGGGAGCTCCACAGATACGCAGTATTTT. This encodes CASTDSGSSTDTQYF.

Only a few counts were recorded for this clonotype. The V gene is TRBV29-1, the J gene TRBJ1-1; D is possibly TRBD1 (6 bases). Germline V gene sequence: CDR1 SQVTM, CDR2 ANQGSEA. The CDR3 length is 12 residues. Trimming removed 7 bases from V and 6 bases from J, with 15 bases in between. The DNA of the CDR3 is TGCAGCGCGGACGCGGACAGACCTGAAGCTTTCTTT. It codes for CSADADRPEAFF.

On this clonotype itself: A read error may explain this, as a much larger clone is one base away. The chain recombines TRBV29-1 with TRBJ2-5; D is possibly TRBD1 (6 bases). The CDR3 extends over 13 amino acids. CDR1 is SQVTM and CDR2 is ANQGSEA in the germline V gene. The CDR3 reads CSASPGEPRTQYF. The CDR3 region has the DNA TGCAGTGCTAGTCCAGGGGAGCCCAGGACCCAGTACTTC.

The rearrangement links TRBV18 to TRBJ1-5, with a weak D call TRBD1 (5 bases). There are 16 residues in the CDR3. Germline V lookup: CDR1 KGHSH, CDR2 LQKENI. The V gene lost 2 bases and the J gene lost 6 bases, with 17 bases spanning the gap. The chain's CDR3 is CASSPSTASTGQPQHF. CDR3 in DNA: TGTGCCAGCTCACCATCGACAGCGAGTACGGGTCAGCCCCAGCATTTT. The full variable domain, completed using reference TRBV18 and TRBJ1-5, is NAGVMQNPRHLVRRRGQEARLRCSPMKGHSHVYWYRQLPEEGLKFMVYLQKENIIDESGMPKERFSAEFPKEGPSILRIQQVVRGDSAAYFCASSPSTASTGQPQHFGDGTRLSIL.

V is TRBV19 and J is TRBJ1-4; TRBD1 matches at 9 bases. Germline CDR1 reads LNHDA; CDR2 reads SQIVND (reference sequence). The CDR3 has 14 residues. The trim removed 6 bases at V and 7 bases at J, leaving 6 bases unmatched. The CDR3 spells CASSRLGQGEKLFF. In DNA, the CDR3 is TGTGCCAGTAGCCGCCTGGGACAGGGTGAAAAACTGTTTTTT.